Each of the 8 T cell receptor beta chains below was sequenced from the same sample in a study of T cells in Graves' hyperthyroidism and ophthalmopathy. There were TCR beta CDR3 regions amplified from RNA transcripts. First-round RT-PCR of the TCR CDR3 relied on the HTBI primer set. TCRdb re-called the multiplex PCR reads through MiXCR, storing one row per CDR3 protein. The data show around 350,000 distinct CDR3 sequences, with about 19% seen just once and 3.7% held by the top ten. The sample taken for sequencing was blood. These receptors were taken from a young woman with Graves' hyperthyroidism.

This clonotype was found a few times. A junction end diverges from the germline sequence, so it may reflect a read error. The rearrangement joins TRBV7-8 to TRBJ2-7; the match to TRBD2 covers 8 bases. This CDR3 contains 16 residues. The germline V gene encodes CDR1 SGHVS and CDR2 FQNEAQ. CDR3 amino acids: CVSSSDGGVYSYEQYF. Written as DNA, the CDR3 is TGTGTCAGCAGCTCAGACGGGGGGGTCTACTCCTACGAGCAGTACTTC.

In this sample, this clonotype turned up many times. V gene TRBV24-1 combines with J gene TRBJ1-3, with TRBD1 matching over 11 bases. CDR1 is KGHDR, CDR2 SFDVKD, per germline. After removal of 4 bases from V and 4 bases from J, the junction contained 8 bases not matched to a gene. The CDR3 contains 17 residues. This chain's CDR3 is CATSDSKDRGHGNTIYF. CDR3 in DNA: TGTGCCACCAGTGACTCAAAGGACAGGGGGCACGGAAACACCATATATTTT.

This clonotype was seen ten or more times. This sequence joins TRBV30 and TRBJ2-4; a possible D gene is TRBD1 (6 bases). Trimming stripped 2 bases from V and 7 bases from J, with 9 bases between. Germline assignment: CDR1 GTSNPN and CDR2 SVGIG (reference sequence). This CDR3 spans 12 amino acids. The CDR3 sequence is CAWSSGGNIQYF. The CDR3 DNA sequence: TGTGCCTGGAGTTCTGGGGGCAACATTCAGTACTTC.

This clonotype was observed many times. The V gene is TRBV2, the J gene TRBJ1-5; D gene unclear. CDR3 size: 13 residues. The germline gives CDR1 SNHLY, CDR2 FYNNEI. V lost 4 bases and J 0 bases, leaving 4 bases between the germline ends. The CDR3 bases are TGTGCCAGCAGTGCATATAGCAATCAGCCCCAGCATTTT. It codes for CASSAYSNQPQHF.

This clonotype occurred many times. The rearrangement links TRBV2 to TRBJ1-2, with D perhaps TRBD1 (5 bases). V gave up 8 bases and J gave up 4 bases, with 17 bases separating them. The CDR3 has 14 amino acids. Germline values: CDR1 SNHLY, CDR2 FYNNEI. CDR3 sequence reads: CASLGFGGTYGYTF. CDR3 nucleotides: TGTGCCAGCCTAGGGTTTGGAGGGACCTATGGCTACACCTTC.

In nucleotides, the CDR3 is TGTGCCAGCAGTTGGAACAGGGTAAACTACGAGCAGTACTTC. The encoded protein is CASSWNRVNYEQYF. The chain joins TRBV28 to TRBJ2-7; a possible D gene is TRBD1 (6 bases). The V gene lost 4 bases and the J gene lost 3 bases, with 13 bases spanning the gap. From germline, CDR1 is MDHEN and CDR2 SYDVKM. This CDR3 region has 14 residues. Full variable domain (outside the CDR3, taken from reference TRBV28 and TRBJ2-7): DVKVTQSSRYLVKRTGEKVFLECVQDMDHENMFWYRQDPGLGLRLIYFSYDVKMKEKGDIPEGYSVSREKKERFSLILESASTNQTSMYLCASSWNRVNYEQYFGPGTRLTVT.

This clonotype was seen ten or more times. V gene TRBV5-4 combines with J gene TRBJ2-5, with 10 bases matching TRBD2. With 0 bases clipped from V and 5 bases from J, the junction kept 7 bases outside the gene matches. From germline, CDR1 is SGHNT and CDR2 YYREEE (reference sequence). This CDR3 is 16 amino acids long. This CDR3 reads CASSLGSGGFGETQYF. In DNA, the CDR3 is TGTGCCAGCAGCTTGGGTAGCGGGGGGTTTGGGGAGACCCAGTACTTC.

In the case of this clonotype: A read error is possible here, since a much larger clone lies one base away. The CDR3, as DNA: TGTGCCAGCAGAGAGACAGCCTCGAGCGGGCAGTACTTC. This sequence encodes CASRETASSGQYF. The rearrangement joins TRBV2 to TRBJ2-7; D possibly matches TRBD1 or TRBD2 (5 bases each). Germline CDR1 reads SNHLY; CDR2 reads FYNNEI. This CDR3 contains 13 residues. V lost 6 bases, J lost 9 bases, and 18 bases lay in between. The full variable domain, with the rest looked up from reference TRBV2 and TRBJ2-7, is EPEVTQTPSHQVTQMGQEVILRCVPISNHLYFYWYRQILGQKVEFLVSFYNNEISEKSEIFDDQFSVERPDGSNFTLKIRSTKLEDSAMYFCASRETASSGQYFGPGTRLTVT.